Below are 18 T cell receptor beta chains sequenced from a single sample in a study of blood T cell repertoires in COVID-19. The data were produced by immunoSEQ multiplex PCR, yet TCRdb's version contains in-frame clones alone and is incomplete. The sample holds approximately 92,000 clones; 84% are singletons and the top ten take less than 2%. Input material: peripheral blood. The receptor set was obtained from a man aged 65 to 85 with active or convalescent COVID-19.

This clone was observed many times. The chain couples TRBV10-3 to TRBJ2-7, with 7 bases that match TRBD2. This CDR3 has 13 amino acids. The ends lost 6 bases at V and 1 base at J; junction bases unmatched: 3. Looked up from germline, CDR1 is ENHRY and CDR2 is SYGVKD. The CDR3: CAIRSSGSYEQYF. The DNA for the CDR3 is TGTGCCATCAGATCTAGCGGATCCTACGAGCAGTACTTC.

This chain links TRBV13 with TRBJ2-7, with 7 bases lining up with TRBD2. The trim removed 3 bases at V and 2 bases at J, leaving 4 bases unmatched. The germline V gene has CDR1 PRHDT and CDR2 FYEKMQ (reference sequence). The CDR3 length is 14 residues. The DNA of the CDR3 is TGTGCCAGCAGCTTGCGGGGGAGAACCTACGAGCAGTACTTC. Translation: CASSLRGRTYEQYF. Together with reference TRBV13 and TRBJ2-7, the CDR3 gives the full variable domain: AAGVIQSPRHLIKEKRETATLKCYPIPRHDTVYWYQQGPGQDPQFLISFYEKMQSDKGSIPDRFSAQQFSDYHSELNMSSLELGDSALYFCASSLRGRTYEQYFGPGTRLTVT.

In its sample, this clone was seen once. This rearrangement joins TRBV29-1 to TRBJ1-1; 8 bases map to TRBD1. V was pared by 7 bases and J by 3 bases, with 1 base of the junction left unmatched. Germline CDR1 and CDR2: SQVTM and ANQGSEA. The CDR3 is 11 amino acids. DNA of the CDR3: TGCAGCGCGGACAGGGACACTGAAGCTTTCTTT. Amino acid sequence: CSADRDTEAFF.

This chain joins TRBV9 and TRBJ1-2; 9 nucleotides line up with TRBD1. Germline assignment: CDR1 SGDLS and CDR2 YYNGEE. Trimming removed 6 bases from V and 8 bases from J; junction bases left unmatched: 8. CDR3 size: 13 residues. The chain's CDR3 is CASTQDGTGGYTF. The CDR3 DNA is TGTGCCAGCACTCAGGACGGGACAGGGGGCTACACCTTC.

V is TRBV9 and J is TRBJ2-2; D not resolved. The CDR3 is 14 residues long. CDR1 is SGDLS and CDR2 is YYNGEE in the germline V gene. Trimming stripped 1 base from V and 0 bases from J, with 4 bases between. CDR3: CASSVLSNTGELFF. The CDR3 bases are TGTGCCAGCAGCGTACTATCGAACACCGGGGAGCTGTTTTTT. Based on the CDR3 plus reference TRBV9 and TRBJ2-2, the full variable domain is DSGVTQTPKHLITATGQRVTLRCSPRSGDLSVYWYQQSLDQGLQFLIQYYNGEERAKGNILERFSAQQFPDLHSELNLSSLELGDSALYFCASSVLSNTGELFFGEGSRLTVL.

The rearrangement links TRBV11-2 to TRBJ2-3; TRBD2 matches 10 bases. The V gene's germline CDR1 is SGHAT and CDR2 FQNNGV. J lost 0 bases, V lost 1 base, and 10 bases had no gene match. The CDR3 totals 19 residues. CDR3 DNA: TGTGCCAGCAGCTTAGGATCCAGCGGGGGGGCCACTAGCACAGATACGCAGTATTTT. Its protein is CASSLGSSGGATSTDTQYF.

This chain links TRBV9 with TRBJ2-3; 10 positions match TRBD1. V trimming: 6 bases; J trimming: 4 bases; junction bases outside the gene matches: 8. Germline V gives CDR1 SGDLS, CDR2 YYNGEE. The CDR3 has 15 residues. CDR3 loop: CASTGTGDGADTQYF. The CDR3 DNA reads as TGTGCCAGCACCGGGACAGGGGACGGTGCAGATACGCAGTATTTT.

The chain uses TRBV6-5 and TRBJ1-1; 8 bases are shared with TRBD1. J was trimmed by 6 bases and V by 5 bases; bases with no gene match: 5. There are 13 residues in the CDR3. Per germline, CDR1 MNHEY and CDR2 SVGAGI. CDR3 sequence (DNA): TGTGCCAGCAGTAATGACAGGGGTGCTGAAGCTTTCTTT. Protein: CASSNDRGAEAFF.

V usage is TRBV6-5 and J usage is TRBJ2-7; the match to TRBD2 covers 10 bases. This CDR3 spans 16 amino acids. V trimming: 4 bases; J trimming: 5 bases; junction bases outside the gene matches: 11. Germline V gives CDR1 MNHEY, CDR2 SVGAGI. CDR3 residues: CASSFGPSGGAHEQYF. The DNA for the CDR3 is TGTGCCAGCAGTTTTGGTCCCAGCGGGGGGGCACACGAGCAGTACTTC.

The rearrangement links TRBV14 to TRBJ2-3, with TRBD1 as a possible D gene (6 bases). CDR1 SGHDN and CDR2 FVKESK come from the germline V gene. This CDR3 has 15 residues. V was shortened by 6 bases and J by 2 bases, with 15 bases between the two germline ends. CDR3 protein: CASSPRTGFTDTQYF. In nucleotides, the CDR3 is TGTGCCAGCAGTCCCAGAACAGGGTTCACAGATACGCAGTATTTT. The entire variable domain, with the rest obtained from reference TRBV14 and TRBJ2-3, is as follows: EAGVTQFPSHSVIEKGQTVTLRCDPISGHDNLYWYRRVMGKEIKFLLHFVKESKQDESGMPNNRFLAERTGGTYSTLKVQPAELEDSGVYFCASSPRTGFTDTQYFGPGTRLTVL.

As for this clone: Other DNA sequences in the sample encode the same CDR3. The J gene is TRBJ1-1, the V gene TRBV5-1; D remains ambiguous. V lost 3 bases and J 1 base, leaving 7 bases between the germline ends. This CDR3 has 13 amino acids. Germline V CDR1 and CDR2: SGHRS, YFSETQ. CDR3 amino acids: CASSSGQNTEAFF. The CDR3 DNA reads as TGCGCCAGCAGCTCCGGTCAGAACACTGAAGCTTTCTTT.

The chain couples TRBV12-3 or TRBV12-4 to TRBJ2-3; no clear D gene. There are 13 residues in the CDR3. Deletions cut 1 base from V and 2 bases from J, with 4 bases between. The CDR3 DNA is TGTGCCAGCAGTTTAGGAGCCACAGATACGCAGTATTTT. Amino acid sequence: CASSLGATDTQYF.

This chain links TRBV2 with TRBJ2-1; 10 bases map to TRBD2. This CDR3 spans 14 amino acids. V lost 6 bases and J lost 9; bases outside the gene matches: 8. Germline V CDR1 and CDR2: SNHLY, FYNNEI. CDR3: CASRAGTSAGEQFF. CDR3 sequence (DNA): TGTGCCAGCAGGGCGGGGACTAGCGCGGGTGAGCAGTTCTTC. Variable domain in full (rest from reference TRBV2 and TRBJ2-1): EPEVTQTPSHQVTQMGQEVILRCVPISNHLYFYWYRQILGQKVEFLVSFYNNEISEKSEIFDDQFSVERPDGSNFTLKIRSTKLEDSAMYFCASRAGTSAGEQFFGPGTRLTVL.

The gene calls are TRBV9 and TRBJ1-1; possibly TRBD1 for D (5 bases). This CDR3 region has 12 residues. Trimming took off 3 bases at V and 6 bases at J, with 9 bases between the two ends. Germline V CDR1 and CDR2: SGDLS, YYNGEE. The CDR3 bases are TGTGCCAGCAGCGCCAGGGCGCCTGAAGCTTTCTTT. Protein sequence: CASSARAPEAFF.

This sequence joins TRBV18 and TRBJ2-2; 7 bases match TRBD2. The CDR3 is made up of 16 amino acids. From germline, CDR1 is KGHSH and CDR2 LQKENI. The junction had 3 bases not matched to a gene; V was cut back by 2 bases and J by 0 bases. CDR3 sequence (DNA): TGTGCCAGCTCACCAATTCTAGCGGCGAACACCGGGGAGCTGTTTTTT. This sequence encodes CASSPILAANTGELFF.

The chain uses TRBV18 and TRBJ2-1, with a tentative D call TRBD1 (6 bases). Germline V lookup: CDR1 KGHSH, CDR2 LQKENI. Deletions cut 4 bases from V and 4 bases from J, with 8 bases between. The CDR3 has 13 residues. In nucleotides, the CDR3 is TGTGCCAGCTCACGGCAGGGGTACAATGAGCAGTTCTTC. Amino acids: CASSRQGYNEQFF.

V gene TRBV30 combines with J gene TRBJ2-5; maybe TRBD2 (5 bases). Germline CDR1 GTSNPN, CDR2 SVGIG (reference sequence). Between the trimmed V and J ends, which lost 3 bases and 1 base, there was a span of 9 bases. CDR3 length: 13 amino acids. The CDR3 region is CAWSGVLQETQYF. DNA for the CDR3: TGTGCCTGGAGCGGGGTCCTCCAAGAGACCCAGTACTTC.

This rearrangement joins TRBV24-1 to TRBJ1-4; D perhaps matches TRBD1 (6 bases). With 2 bases removed from V and 5 bases from J, the gap between germline ends came to 14 bases. The germline V gene encodes CDR1 KGHDR and CDR2 SFDVKD. CDR3 length: 16 residues. The CDR3 region is CATSDSRQDQNEKLFF. CDR3 nucleotides: TGTGCCACCAGTGATTCTAGACAGGACCAAAATGAAAAACTGTTTTTT.